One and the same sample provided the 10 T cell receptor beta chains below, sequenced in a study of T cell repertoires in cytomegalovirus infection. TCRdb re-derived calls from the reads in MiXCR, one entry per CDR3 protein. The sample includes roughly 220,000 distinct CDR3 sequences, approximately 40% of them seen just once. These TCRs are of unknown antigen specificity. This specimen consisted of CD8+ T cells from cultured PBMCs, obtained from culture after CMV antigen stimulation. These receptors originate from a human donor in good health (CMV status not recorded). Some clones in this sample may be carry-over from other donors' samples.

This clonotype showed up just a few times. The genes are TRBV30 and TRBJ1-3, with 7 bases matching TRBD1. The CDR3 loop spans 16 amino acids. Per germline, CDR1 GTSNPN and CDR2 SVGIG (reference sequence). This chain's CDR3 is CATGGWQGGSGNTIYF. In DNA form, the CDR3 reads TGTGCAACAGGCGGATGGCAGGGGGGGTCTGGAAACACCATATATTTT.

The chain's CDR3 is CASSSTDRGPYEQYF. The CDR3 DNA reads TGTGCCAGCAGTTCCACGGACAGGGGGCCCTACGAGCAGTACTTC. The V and J genes are TRBV6-2 or TRBV6-3 and TRBJ2-7; TRBD1 aligns across 11 bases. The J segment lost 2 bases and the V segment lost 4 bases, leaving 4 bases of the junction unmatched. Germline-derived CDR1 and CDR2 are MNHEY and SVGEGT. This CDR3 region has 15 residues.

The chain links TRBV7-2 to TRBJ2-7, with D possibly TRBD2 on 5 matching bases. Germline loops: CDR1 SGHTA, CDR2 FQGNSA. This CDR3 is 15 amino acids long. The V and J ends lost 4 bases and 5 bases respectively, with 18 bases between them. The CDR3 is CASSSPFGELHEQYF. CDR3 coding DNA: TGTGCCAGCAGCTCCCCTTTCGGGGAGTTACACGAGCAGTACTTC. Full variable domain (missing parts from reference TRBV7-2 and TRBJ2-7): GAGVSQSPSNKVTEKGKDVELRCDPISGHTALYWYRQSLGQGLEFLIYFQGNSAPDKSGLPSDRFSAERTGGSVSTLTIQRTQQEDSAVYLCASSSPFGELHEQYFGPGTRLTVT.

In nucleotides, the CDR3 is TGTGCCAGCAGTTCCCTTTATAGCAATCAGCCCCAGCATTTT. This codes for CASSSLYSNQPQHF. The chain is built from TRBV6-1 and TRBJ1-5, with D hard to call. This CDR3 comprises 14 residues. V was shortened by 5 bases and J by 0 bases, with 8 bases between the two germline ends. CDR1 MNHNS and CDR2 SASEGT come from the germline V gene.

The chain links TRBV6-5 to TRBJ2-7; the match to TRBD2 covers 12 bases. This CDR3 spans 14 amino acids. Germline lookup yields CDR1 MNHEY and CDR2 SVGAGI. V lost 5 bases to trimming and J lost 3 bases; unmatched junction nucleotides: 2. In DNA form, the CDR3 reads TGTGCCAGCAGTCAACTAGCGGGGGGCTACGAGCAGTACTTC. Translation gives CASSQLAGGYEQYF.

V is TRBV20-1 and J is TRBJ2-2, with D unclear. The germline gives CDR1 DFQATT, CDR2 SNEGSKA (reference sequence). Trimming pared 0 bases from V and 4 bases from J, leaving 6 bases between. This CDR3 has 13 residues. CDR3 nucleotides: TGCAGTGCTAGAGACAGTACCACCGGGGAGCTGTTTTTT. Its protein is CSARDSTTGELFF.

CDR3 sequence: CASSSQTGGNQPQHF. In DNA, the CDR3 is TGTGCCAGCAGTTCTCAGACAGGGGGCAATCAGCCCCAGCATTTT. This chain joins TRBV12-3 or TRBV12-4 and TRBJ1-5; the match to TRBD1 covers 8 bases. Trimming removed 4 bases from V and 2 bases from J; junction bases left unmatched: 4. This CDR3 has 15 amino acids.

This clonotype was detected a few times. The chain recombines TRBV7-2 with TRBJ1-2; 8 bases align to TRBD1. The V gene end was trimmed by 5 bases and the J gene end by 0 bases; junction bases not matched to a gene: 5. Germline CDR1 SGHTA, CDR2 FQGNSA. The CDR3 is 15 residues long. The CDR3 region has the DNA TGTGCCAGCAGCCACCGGGACAGGTCTAACTATGGCTACACCTTC. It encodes CASSHRDRSNYGYTF.

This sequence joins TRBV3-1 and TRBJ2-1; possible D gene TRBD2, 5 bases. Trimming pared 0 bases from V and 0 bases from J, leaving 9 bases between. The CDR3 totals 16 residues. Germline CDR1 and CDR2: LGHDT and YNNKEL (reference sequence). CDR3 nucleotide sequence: TGTGCCAGCAGCCAAGATTCGGGGAACTCCTACAATGAGCAGTTCTTC. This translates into CASSQDSGNSYNEQFF.

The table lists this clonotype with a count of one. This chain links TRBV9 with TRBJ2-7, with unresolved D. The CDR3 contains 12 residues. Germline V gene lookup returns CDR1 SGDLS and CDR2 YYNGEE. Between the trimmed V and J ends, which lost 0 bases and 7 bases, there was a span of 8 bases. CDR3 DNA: TGTGCCAGCAGCGTAGACGACACTGAGCAGTACTTC. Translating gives CASSVDDTEQYF.